What follows is one T cell receptor (beta chain) and its context. Its antigen is unknown. The V end lost 10 bases, the J end lost 3 bases, and 19 bases lay between the germline ends. CDR3 length equals 15 residues. The V gene's germline CDR1 is ENHRY and CDR2 SYGVKD. This entry belongs to a study of T cell repertoires in cytomegalovirus infection. Study-wide context: CMV epitopes in the study were HLA-C-restricted (recently identified) and HLA-B-restricted (well studied). Indications came from public TCR beta signatures; they pointed to CMV infection and to a matching HLA type. Overall study findings and caveats: The study identified carriers of CMV plus the relevant HLA from cumulative public TCR beta family frequency. In two of eight donors, the top clonotype was HLA-C-restricted CMV-specific.

Each CDR3 protein gets one entry after TCRdb re-called the reads with MiXCR. Seen here are hundreds of thousands of distinct CDR3 sequences, about 42% observed once, and the top ten hold approximately 40%. Sequences were derived from cultured PBMCs, sampled from culture after CMV antigen stimulation. The sequence was obtained from a human donor in good health (CMV status not recorded). Some clones in this sample may be carry-over from other donors' samples. This chain joins TRBV10-3 and TRBJ1-3; tentative D call: TRBD1 (6 bases). The CDR3 is CATLMSQGYGNTIYF. The CDR3 bases are TGTGCCACCCTAATGTCACAGGGATATGGAAACACCATATATTTT.